Listed here are 24 T cell receptor beta chains from one sample, sequenced in a study of T cells after yellow fever vaccination. TCRdb reprocessed the 5' RACE reads with MiXCR, giving one entry per CDR3 protein. The sample shows fewer than 350,000 distinct CDR3 sequences, approximately 3.8% of them seen only once. Sequences were derived from PBMCs, sampled on the day of the yellow fever booster vaccination. These receptors were collected from a man aged 18 to 30 who received the YFV17D yellow fever vaccine.

J is TRBJ2-4 and V is TRBV14; D remains unclear. CDR3 size: 19 residues. Germline-derived CDR1 and CDR2 are SGHDN and FVKESK. V was shortened by 1 base and J by 0 bases, with 19 bases between the two germline ends. Written as DNA, the CDR3 is TGTGCCAGCAGCCAAGGTTTTGGTAAGGCCACTCGAGCCAAAAACATTCAGTACTTC. Translating it yields CASSQGFGKATRAKNIQYF.

This clonotype occurred many times. This chain joins TRBV29-1 and TRBJ2-5; TRBD1 matches at 9 bases. CDR1 and CDR2 (germline): SQVTM, ANQGSEA. The CDR3 spans 13 residues. V trimming: 6 bases; J trimming: 4 bases; junction bases outside the gene matches: 6. CDR3 sequence: CSVGTGFLETQYF. The DNA of the CDR3 is TGCAGCGTGGGGACAGGGTTCCTAGAGACCCAGTACTTC.

This clonotype has at least ten counts. The chain couples TRBV12-3 or TRBV12-4 to TRBJ2-1, with TRBD2 identical over 7 bases. V lost 6 bases to trimming and J lost 4 bases; unmatched junction nucleotides: 9. The CDR3 is 15 amino acids. The CDR3: CASSLAGRGYNEQFF. The CDR3 DNA reads as TGTGCCAGCAGCTTGGCAGGGCGGGGGTACAATGAGCAGTTCTTC.

This clonotype was counted ten times or more. This sequence joins TRBV5-5 and TRBJ2-7; the D gene is possibly TRBD2 (5 bases). CDR1 is SGHKS, CDR2 YYEKEE, per germline (reference sequence). Trimming pared 7 bases from V and 2 bases from J, leaving 19 bases between. The CDR3 extends over 15 amino acids. The CDR3 region is CASSPPLRVTYEQYF. The CDR3 DNA reads as TGTGCCAGCTCTCCACCCCTGAGGGTTACCTACGAGCAGTACTTC.

This clonotype was picked up a small number of times. V is TRBV4-2 and J is TRBJ1-5; D remains unclear. The CDR3 totals 15 residues. In germline, CDR1 is LGHNA, CDR2 YNFKEQ. Deletions cut 0 bases from V and 0 bases from J, with 6 bases between. As DNA, the CDR3 is TGTGCCAGCAGCCAAGACATTATTAGCAATCAGCCCCAGCATTTT. Encoded protein: CASSQDIISNQPQHF.

This clonotype was seen more than once but under ten times. The chain uses TRBV3-1 and TRBJ1-2; D might be TRBD1 (6 bases). V dropped 2 bases and J dropped 7 bases, with 14 bases sitting between them. From germline, CDR1 is LGHDT and CDR2 YNNKEL (reference sequence). The CDR3 runs to 14 residues. CDR3 sequence: CASSQSLGARGYTF. CDR3 DNA: TGTGCCAGCAGCCAATCATTGGGGGCGCGTGGCTACACCTTC.

This clonotype has at least ten counts. The gene calls are TRBV12-3 or TRBV12-4 and TRBJ2-2; 14 nucleotides align to TRBD2. The CDR3 is made up of 17 amino acids. The ends lost 8 bases at V and 1 base at J; junction bases unmatched: 6. The CDR3 region has the DNA TGTGCCAGCTCGGGACTAGCGGGGGTTTGGAACACCGGGGAGCTGTTTTTT. Protein: CASSGLAGVWNTGELFF.

This clonotype was counted ten times or more. The chain has TRBV6-2 or TRBV6-3 and TRBJ2-7; either TRBD1 or TRBD2 may supply D (5 bases each). Germline CDR1 is MNHEY and CDR2 is SVGEGT. The CDR3 is made up of 16 amino acids. V lost 5 bases to trimming and J lost 4 bases, with 21 bases between them. The CDR3 sequence: CASSAGAPLGAYEQYV. The CDR3, as DNA: TGTGCCAGCAGTGCCGGGGCCCCGCTAGGAGCATACGAGCAGTACGTC.

This clonotype was recorded many times. The V call is TRBV29-1, the J call TRBJ1-1; D unclear. This CDR3 spans 12 amino acids. Germline V gene sequence: CDR1 SQVTM, CDR2 ANQGSEA. V was shortened by 3 bases and J by 2 bases, with 7 bases between the two germline ends. The CDR3 spells CSVDGSNTEAFF. For the CDR3, the DNA is TGCAGCGTTGACGGCAGCAACACTGAAGCTTTCTTT.

This clonotype was recorded many times. CDR3 bases: TGTGCCAGCAGCGCCGCAGGGACAGATACGCAGTATTTT. It yields the protein CASSAAGTDTQYF. The V call is TRBV11-2, the J call TRBJ2-3, with a possible D match to TRBD1 (5 bases). The germline V and J ends were trimmed by 5 bases and 3 bases, with 9 bases remaining between them. CDR1 SGHAT and CDR2 FQNNGV come from the germline V gene. CDR3 length: 13 residues.

This clonotype was counted many times. This chain connects TRBV7-3 to TRBJ2-3, with 11 nucleotides matching TRBD2. The CDR3 has 16 residues. With 2 bases clipped from V and 3 bases from J, the junction kept 4 bases outside the gene matches. Germline-derived CDR1 and CDR2 are SGHTA and FQGTGA. The CDR3 region is CASSLLGLAETDTQYF. In DNA, the CDR3 is TGTGCCAGCAGCTTATTGGGACTAGCGGAAACAGATACGCAGTATTTT.

This clonotype was seen ten or more times. The V gene is TRBV7-9, the J gene TRBJ2-2, with D possibly TRBD1 on 5 matching bases. CDR3 length: 13 residues. V lost 5 bases, J lost 7 bases, and 11 bases lay in between. CDR1 is SEHNR and CDR2 is FQNEAQ in the germline V gene (reference sequence). The CDR3 bases are TGTGCCAGCAGCCCCCGGACAATCGGGGAGCTGTTTTTT. Its protein is CASSPRTIGELFF.

This clonotype showed up many times. The chain recombines TRBV7-2 with TRBJ2-2; 10 bases map to TRBD2. The CDR3 contains 16 residues. Germline trimming cut 10 bases from V and 1 base from J; bases unmatched to any gene: 9. Germline V CDR1 and CDR2: SGHTA, FQGNSA. CDR3 in DNA: TGTGCCACCATCAAAGGACTAGCGGAGAACACCGGGGAGCTGTTTTTT. Amino acids: CATIKGLAENTGELFF.

The V gene is TRBV6-2 or TRBV6-3, the J gene TRBJ2-4; D possibly corresponds to TRBD1 (5 bases). This CDR3 has 13 amino acids. V lost 4 bases and J 9 bases, leaving 13 bases between the germline ends. CDR1 is MNHEY and CDR2 is SVGEGT in the germline V gene. The DNA of the CDR3 is TGTGCCAGCAGTTTGACAGAAATCGGCATTCAGTACTTC. Encoded protein: CASSLTEIGIQYF.

At least ten counts were recorded for this clonotype. The chain is built from TRBV27 and TRBJ2-3; D is ambiguous. CDR3 length: 16 amino acids. CDR1 and CDR2 from the germline V gene are MNHEY and SMNVEV (reference sequence). Trimming cost V 0 bases and J 3 bases, with 13 bases left between them. The CDR3 region has the DNA TGTGCCAGCAGTTTATCTTGGCTTCTCGGTACAGATACGCAGTATTTT. This gives the protein CASSLSWLLGTDTQYF.

This clonotype has ten or more counts. This chain joins TRBV9 and TRBJ2-2; 8 bases align to TRBD1. Germline CDR1 and CDR2: SGDLS and YYNGEE. The CDR3 is 14 amino acids. V shed 2 bases, J shed 5 bases, and the junction held 2 bases outside the gene matches. The CDR3 loop reads CASSVTGVTGELFF. DNA of the CDR3: TGTGCCAGCAGCGTGACAGGGGTAACCGGGGAGCTGTTTTTT.

This clonotype has just a few counts. This chain links TRBV28 with TRBJ2-7; 7 bases line up with TRBD1. Germline CDR1 reads MDHEN; CDR2 reads SYDVKM. The CDR3 runs to 13 residues. V lost 5 bases to trimming and J lost 10 bases; unmatched junction nucleotides: 11. This chain's CDR3 is CASSERQGREQYV. The CDR3 nucleotides read TGTGCCAGCAGTGAGCGACAGGGTAGGGAACAGTACGTC.

The table lists this clonotype with many counts. V gene TRBV20-1 combines with J gene TRBJ1-2, with no clear D. Germline-derived CDR1 and CDR2 are DFQATT and SNEGSKA (reference sequence). The CDR3 runs 13 residues. The V and J ends lost 3 bases and 8 bases respectively, with 16 bases between them. CDR3 sequence: CSASPTAAGGYTF. DNA of the CDR3: TGCAGTGCTAGCCCGACGGCAGCGGGGGGCTACACCTTC.

This clonotype has a count of ten or more. J is TRBJ1-1 and V is TRBV5-1; TRBD1 matches at 8 bases. Germline trimming cut 4 bases from V and 4 bases from J; bases unmatched to any gene: 6. CDR1 is SGHRS, CDR2 YFSETQ, per germline. The CDR3 contains 14 residues. CDR3 DNA: TGCGCCAGCAGCAGAGGGACAGGTGGCACTGAAGCTTTCTTT. Residues: CASSRGTGGTEAFF. The variable domain in full, completed from reference TRBV5-1 and TRBJ1-1, reads KAGVTQTPRYLIKTRGQQVTLSCSPISGHRSVSWYQQTPGQGLQFLFEYFSETQRNKGNFPGRFSGRQFSNSRSEMNVSTLELGDSALYLCASSRGTGGTEAFFGQGTRLTVV.

This chain uses TRBV4-1 with TRBJ2-7; no clear D. The V gene's germline CDR1 is MGHRA and CDR2 YSYEKL. There are 15 residues in the CDR3. The V end lost 1 base, the J end lost 3 bases, and 13 bases lay between the germline ends. CDR3 sequence (DNA): TGCGCCAGCAGCCAAGTTCGATGGGGTTACTACGAGCAGTACTTC. Amino acids: CASSQVRWGYYEQYF.

This clonotype came up many times. The rearrangement joins TRBV5-6 to TRBJ2-1; 15 bases are a match to TRBD2. Germline V lookup: CDR1 SGHDT, CDR2 YYEEEE. The CDR3 loop spans 15 amino acids. V shed 4 bases, J shed 10 bases, and the junction held 6 bases outside the gene matches. The CDR3 is CASSPGLAGGHEQFF. CDR3 in DNA: TGTGCCAGCAGCCCTGGACTAGCGGGGGGGCACGAGCAGTTCTTC.

This clonotype was counted between two and nine times. This rearrangement joins TRBV18 to TRBJ1-1, with 7 positions matching TRBD1. Germline-derived CDR1 and CDR2 are KGHSH and LQKENI. This CDR3 contains 15 residues. With 3 bases clipped from V and 3 bases from J, the junction kept 7 bases outside the gene matches. The CDR3 here is CASSPRRGRDTEAFF. The CDR3 coding sequence is TGTGCCAGCTCACCGCGGAGGGGGCGGGACACTGAAGCTTTCTTT.

The chain recombines TRBV4-1 with TRBJ1-6; possible D gene TRBD1, 5 bases. Germline V gene lookup returns CDR1 MGHRA and CDR2 YSYEKL. V was clipped by 2 bases and J by 9 bases, with 17 bases between them. CDR3 length equals 16 residues. The DNA for the CDR3 is TGCGCCAGCAGCCAACTCGCCGGGGCCCCGGGTTCACCCCTCCACTTT. It codes for CASSQLAGAPGSPLHF.

Ten or more counts support this clonotype. The V call is TRBV24-1, the J call TRBJ2-3, with TRBD2 identical over 11 bases. This CDR3 is 17 amino acids long. From germline, CDR1 is KGHDR and CDR2 SFDVKD. Trimming at V came to 2 bases and at J to 2 bases, leaving 5 bases not matched to a gene. CDR3 nucleotides: TGTGCCACCAGTGATTCCCCGGGACTAGCGGACACAGATACGCAGTATTTT. As protein: CATSDSPGLADTDTQYF.